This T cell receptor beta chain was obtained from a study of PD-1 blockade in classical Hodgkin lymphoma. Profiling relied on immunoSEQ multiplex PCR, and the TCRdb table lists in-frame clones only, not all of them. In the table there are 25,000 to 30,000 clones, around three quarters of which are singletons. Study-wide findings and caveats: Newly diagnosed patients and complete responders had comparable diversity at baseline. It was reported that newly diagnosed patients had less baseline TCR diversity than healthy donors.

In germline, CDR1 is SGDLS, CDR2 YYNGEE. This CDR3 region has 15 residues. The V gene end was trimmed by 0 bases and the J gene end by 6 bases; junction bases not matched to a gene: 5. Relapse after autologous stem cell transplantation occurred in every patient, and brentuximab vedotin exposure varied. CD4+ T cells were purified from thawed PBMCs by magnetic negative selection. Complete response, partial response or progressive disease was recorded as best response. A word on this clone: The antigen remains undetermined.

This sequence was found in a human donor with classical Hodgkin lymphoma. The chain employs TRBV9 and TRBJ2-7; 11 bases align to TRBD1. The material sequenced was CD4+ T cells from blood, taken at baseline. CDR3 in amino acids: CASSVEGTGGSEQYF. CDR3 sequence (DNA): TGTGCCAGCAGCGTAGAAGGGACAGGGGGTAGCGAGCAGTACTTC.